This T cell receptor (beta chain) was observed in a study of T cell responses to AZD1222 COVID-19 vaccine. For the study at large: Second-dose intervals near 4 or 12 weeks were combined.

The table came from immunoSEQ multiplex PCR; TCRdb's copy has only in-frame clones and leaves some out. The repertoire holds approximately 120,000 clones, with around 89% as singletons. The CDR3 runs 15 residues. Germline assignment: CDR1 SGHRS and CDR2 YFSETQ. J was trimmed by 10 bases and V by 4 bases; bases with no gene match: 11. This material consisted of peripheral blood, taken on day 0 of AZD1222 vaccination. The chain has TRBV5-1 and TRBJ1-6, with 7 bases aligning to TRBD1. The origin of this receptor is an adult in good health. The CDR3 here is CASSQRQGANSPLHF. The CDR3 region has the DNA TGCGCCAGCAGCCAAAGACAGGGAGCGAACTCACCCCTCCACTTT.